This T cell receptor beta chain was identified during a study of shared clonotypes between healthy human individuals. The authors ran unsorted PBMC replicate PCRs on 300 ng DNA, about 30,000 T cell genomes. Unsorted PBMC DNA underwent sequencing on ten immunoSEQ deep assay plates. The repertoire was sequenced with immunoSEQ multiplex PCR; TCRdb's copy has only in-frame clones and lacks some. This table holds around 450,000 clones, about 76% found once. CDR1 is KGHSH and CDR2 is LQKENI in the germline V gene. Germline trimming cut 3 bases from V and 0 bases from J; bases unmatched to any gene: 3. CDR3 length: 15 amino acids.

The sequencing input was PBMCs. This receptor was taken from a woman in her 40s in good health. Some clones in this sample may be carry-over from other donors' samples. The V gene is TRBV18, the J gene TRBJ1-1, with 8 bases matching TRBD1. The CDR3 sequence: CASSPYRGMNTEAFF. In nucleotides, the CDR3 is TGTGCCAGCTCACCTTACAGGGGGATGAACACTGAAGCTTTCTTT.